This TCR beta chain emerged from a study of T cell responses to AZD1222 COVID-19 vaccine. Study overall: Second-dose timings of about 4 or about 12 weeks were pooled. Study-level results: In all cases, repertoires were sampled only after the peak T cell response. There were vaccine-associated CD4 TCRs across spike, dominant at 160-218 and 743-854.

Here immunoSEQ multiplex PCR was the method, and the copy in TCRdb shows in-frame clones only, minus some. Of some 140,000 clones listed, approximately 92% were seen once; the top ten hold 3.1%. Worth noting for this clone: Its target is unknown.

The starting material was peripheral blood, obtained on day 0 of AZD1222 vaccination. The source of this sequence is an adult in good health.

The DNA of the CDR3 is TGTGCCAGCACGCGGGGTTATCAGCCCCAGCATTTT. It translates to CASTRGYQPQHF. This sequence joins TRBV28 and TRBJ1-5, with D uncertain. Germline assignment: CDR1 MDHEN and CDR2 SYDVKM. Trimming took off 7 bases at V and 5 bases at J, with 9 bases between the two ends. The CDR3 runs 12 residues.